The clone carrying this T cell receptor (beta chain) showed up just a few times. What it binds is not known. For Graves' hyperthyroidism to be stable, ophthalmopathy could not progress within 18 months. RNA transcripts provided the source from which TCR beta CDR3 regions were amplified. Carried out on the TCR CDR3, a first-round RT-PCR used the HTBI primer set. TCRdb re-analysed the multiplex PCR reads in MiXCR, keeping a single row per CDR3 protein. The repertoire includes about 350,000 distinct CDR3 sequences, roughly 13% of them detected once, and 20% to 25% sits in the top ten. The data were obtained in a study of T cells in Graves' hyperthyroidism and ophthalmopathy. Germline CDR1 and CDR2: KGHSH and LQKENI. CDR3 length: 15 amino acids. J lost 4 bases, V lost 4 bases, and 7 bases had no gene match. Study-wide findings and caveats: Appearing also in blood were most of the thyroid clonotypes expanded above 0.001. Ophthalmopathy prediction by the model preceded onset by a median roughly 6 months.

This receptor was taken from a woman under 40 with Graves' hyperthyroidism. The chain recombines TRBV18 with TRBJ2-3, with 8 bases fitting TRBD2. The sequenced material came from blood. For the CDR3, the DNA is TGTGCCAGCTCACTACGGGAGGGCCAAGCAGATACGCAGTATTTT. Protein: CASSLREGQADTQYF. The entire variable domain, with the rest obtained from reference TRBV18 and TRBJ2-3, is as follows: NAGVMQNPRHLVRRRGQEARLRCSPMKGHSHVYWYRQLPEEGLKFMVYLQKENIIDESGMPKERFSAEFPKEGPSILRIQQVVRGDSAAYFCASSLREGQADTQYFGPGTRLTVL.